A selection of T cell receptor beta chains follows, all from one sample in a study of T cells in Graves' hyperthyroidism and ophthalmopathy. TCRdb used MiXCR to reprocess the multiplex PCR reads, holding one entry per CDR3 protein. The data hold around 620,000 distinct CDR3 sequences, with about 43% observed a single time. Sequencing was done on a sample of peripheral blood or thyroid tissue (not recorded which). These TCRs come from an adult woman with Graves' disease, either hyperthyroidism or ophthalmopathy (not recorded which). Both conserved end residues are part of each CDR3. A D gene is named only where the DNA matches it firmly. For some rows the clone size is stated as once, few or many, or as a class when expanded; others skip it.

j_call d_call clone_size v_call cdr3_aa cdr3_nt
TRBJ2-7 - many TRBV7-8 CASSRLGLTRRWIYEQYF TGTGCCAGCAGCCGCCTGGGGTTGACCCGACGTTGGATCTACGAGCAGTACTTC
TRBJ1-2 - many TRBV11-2 CASSLVGYQGYTF TGTGCCAGCAGCTTAGTAGGGTATCAGGGCTACACCTTC
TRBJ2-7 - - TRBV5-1 CASSLGLETYEQYF TGTGCCAGCAGCTTAGGCCTCGAGACCTACGAGCAGTACTTC
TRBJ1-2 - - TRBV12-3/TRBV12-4 CASSSPGVGYTF TGTGCCAGCAGTTCCCCGGGGGTCGGCTACACCTTC
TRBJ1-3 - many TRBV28 CASRRGGALGNTIYF TGTGCCAGCAGGCGGGGAGGCGCCCTTGGAAACACCATATATTTT
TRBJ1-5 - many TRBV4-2 CASSRDGPNQPQHF TGTGCCAGCAGCCGGGACGGCCCGAATCAGCCCCAGCATTTT
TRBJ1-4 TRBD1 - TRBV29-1 CSAQTGGGLNEKLFF TGCAGCGCACAGACAGGGGGCGGCCTTAATGAAAAACTGTTTTTT
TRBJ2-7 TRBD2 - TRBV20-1 CSARGVSSGYEQYF TGCAGTGCTAGAGGCGTTTCTAGCGGGTACGAGCAGTACTTC
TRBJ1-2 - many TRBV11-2 CASSPGNSGLRGYTF TGTGCCAGCAGCCCCGGCAACTCAGGGTTAAGGGGCTACACCTTC
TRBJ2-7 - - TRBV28 CASRIGGGVYEQYF TGTGCCAGTCGGATAGGGGGAGGGGTCTACGAGCAGTACTTC
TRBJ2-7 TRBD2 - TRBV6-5 CASSPLAGSSYEQYF TGTGCCAGCAGTCCGTTAGCGGGGAGCTCCTACGAGCAGTACTTC
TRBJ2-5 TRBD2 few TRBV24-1 CATSELTSGRETQYF TGTGCCACCAGTGAACTGACTAGCGGGAGAGAGACCCAGTACTTC
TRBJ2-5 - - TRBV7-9 CASRTGQDGETQYF TGTGCCAGCCGCACCGGGCAGGATGGCGAGACCCAGTACTTC
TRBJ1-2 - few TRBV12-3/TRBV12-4 CASSLNVIDYGYTF TGTGCCAGCAGTTTAAACGTCATAGACTATGGCTACACCTTC
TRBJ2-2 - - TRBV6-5 CASSVSGETGELFF TGTGCCAGCAGTGTGTCAGGGGAAACCGGGGAGCTGTTTTTT
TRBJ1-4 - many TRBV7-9 CASSGDGNEKLFF TGTGCCAGCTCAGGGGACGGGAATGAAAAACTGTTTTTT
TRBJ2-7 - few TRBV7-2 CASSLDPYEQYF TGTGCCAGCAGCTTGGATCCATACGAGCAGTACTTC
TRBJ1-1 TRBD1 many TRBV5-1 CASSFSGTGAFF TGCGCCAGCAGCTTCTCCGGGACAGGGGCTTTCTTT
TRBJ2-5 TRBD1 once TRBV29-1 CSVVDRDGETQYF TGCAGCGTTGTAGACAGGGACGGGGAGACCCAGTACTTC
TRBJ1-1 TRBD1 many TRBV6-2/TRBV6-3 CASRGTGTTEAFF TGTGCCAGCAGAGGGACAGGGACCACTGAAGCTTTCTTT
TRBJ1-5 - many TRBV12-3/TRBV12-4 CASSLAGTGGWNQPQHF TGTGCCAGCAGTTTAGCGGGGACGGGAGGTTGGAATCAGCCCCAGCATTTT
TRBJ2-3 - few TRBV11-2 CASSLVGDTQYF TGTGCCAGCAGCTTGGTTGGAGATACGCAGTATTTT
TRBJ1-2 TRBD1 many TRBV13 CASSPGGTGNSYLDGYTF TGTGCCAGCAGCCCAGGCGGGACAGGGAATTCCTACCTAGATGGCTACACCTTC
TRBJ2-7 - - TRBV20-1 CSAHSGTLTYEQYF TGCAGTGCCCACTCTGGGACGTTGACCTACGAGCAGTACTTC
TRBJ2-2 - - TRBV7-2 CASSPRETNTGELFF TGTGCCAGCAGCCCCCGGGAAACGAACACCGGGGAGCTGTTTTTT
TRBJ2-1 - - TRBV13 CASSLGRAYLDNEQFF TGTGCCAGCAGCTTAGGCCGGGCATACCTGGACAATGAGCAGTTCTTC
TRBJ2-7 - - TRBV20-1 CSARIRGLAQGEQYF TGCAGTGCCCGAATCCGAGGGCTAGCCCAGGGCGAGCAGTACTTC
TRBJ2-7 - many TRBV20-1 CSARDWDFSSYEQYF TGCAGTGCTAGAGATTGGGACTTCTCTTCCTACGAGCAGTACTTC
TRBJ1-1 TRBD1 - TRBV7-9 CASTLTGSAFF TGTGCCAGCACCTTGACAGGGTCAGCTTTCTTT
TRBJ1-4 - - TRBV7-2 CASSRWGSNEKLFF TGTGCCAGCAGCCGATGGGGGTCCAATGAAAAACTGTTTTTT
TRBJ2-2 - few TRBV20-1 CSATAGELFF TGCAGTGCTACCGCGGGGGAGCTGTTTTTT
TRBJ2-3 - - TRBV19 CASSSLSGDTQYF TGTGCCAGTAGTTCCCTTAGCGGAGATACGCAGTATTTT
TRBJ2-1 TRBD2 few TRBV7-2 CASSLAGLVVNEQFF TGTGCCAGCAGCTTAGCAGGACTAGTGGTCAATGAGCAGTTCTTC
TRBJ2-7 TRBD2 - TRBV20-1 CSARLGLRTGEQYF TGCAGTGCTAGGCTGGGACTAAGAACCGGCGAGCAGTACTTC
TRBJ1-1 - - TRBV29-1 CSVVKDASTEAFF TGCAGCGTTGTTAAGGACGCCAGCACTGAAGCTTTCTTT
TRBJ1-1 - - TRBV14 CASSHTLNTEAFF TGTGCCAGCAGCCACACTCTGAACACTGAAGCTTTCTTT
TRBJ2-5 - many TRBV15 CATSRDPGTVQETQYF TGTGCCACCAGCAGAGATCCGGGGACTGTACAAGAGACCCAGTACTTC
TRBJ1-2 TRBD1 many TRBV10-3 CAIGVQGGANYGYTF TGTGCCATCGGGGTACAGGGGGGAGCTAACTATGGCTACACCTTC
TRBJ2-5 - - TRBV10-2 CASSESGMETQYF TGCGCCAGCAGTGAGTCGGGCATGGAGACCCAGTACTTC
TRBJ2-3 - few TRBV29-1 CSVDRPTDTQYF TGCAGCGTAGACAGACCCACAGATACGCAGTATTTT
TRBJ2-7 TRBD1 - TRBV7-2 CASTVRGSYEQYF TGTGCCAGCACCGTCAGGGGGAGCTACGAGCAGTACTTC